The clone carrying this TCR beta chain came up a few times. Germline V gene sequence: CDR1 SQVTM, CDR2 ANQGSEA. This CDR3 has 14 amino acids. J was trimmed by 3 bases and V by 7 bases; bases with no gene match: 9. This specimen comes from a study of blood T cell repertoires in COVID-19. Study in general: There were acute and convalescent COVID-19 samples, and they came from the United States, Italy and Spain. PBMCs, B-cell-depleted T cells, or T cells provided the cDNA or gDNA that made up the material.

In the source study's methods: Quantification of nucleated cells was approximated via reference gene primer amplification. The repertoire was sequenced with immunoSEQ multiplex PCR; TCRdb's copy has only in-frame clones and lacks some. Clonal size and the V and J genes are those of that table, whereas D and trimming came from the DNA. This table has some 290,000 clones, 80% to 85% appearing once. The gene calls are TRBV29-1 and TRBJ2-3; TRBD1 aligns across 8 bases. Sequenced sample: peripheral blood. This TCR came from a woman aged 55 to 70 with active or convalescent COVID-19. As DNA, the CDR3 is TGCAGCGCCCGACAGGGGTCGGGGACAGATACGCAGTATTTT. Protein product: CSARQGSGTDTQYF.